This T cell receptor (beta chain) was captured by sequencing in a study of blood T cell repertoires in COVID-19 (dated by TCRdb to 2019 to 2021). With respect to the entire study: Samples covering the acute and convalescent phases of COVID-19 were provided by collaborators in the United States, Italy and Spain. The prospective study material was composed of cDNA or gDNA derived from T cells, B-cell-depleted T cells, or PBMCs. Subjects who had been exposed to COVID-19, were actively infected with it, or had recovered from it provided the deeply sampled blood TCRbeta repertoires that made up the dataset. The repertoires were released in a freely available public database meant as a resource for research on the immune response to SARS-CoV-2. The samples were drawn from the first 160 participants of the ongoing ImmuneRACE study and from some 1,300 subjects provided by 6 global collaborators. A de-identified subject ID, COVID-19 status, age in years and sex were almost always included in the sample metadata. HLA class I and class II types, where available, came from metadata supplied by the sample provider rather than from assay-based typing. The paper's findings and limits, for the study overall: The amount of clinical and demographic metadata varied by source and participant and was provided uncurated.

V loses 5 bases, J loses 5 bases, and the germline ends lie 14 bases apart. CDR1 and CDR2 are drawn from the germline V gene: SGHNT, YENEEA. The CDR3 spans 14 residues, from the cysteine through the phenylalanine. This entry keeps only the CDR3 DNA: 42 bases, framed from base 1. Points on this clone: The specificity of this receptor is unknown. Qualities for individual bases were not recorded, and no much larger clone is one base off.

In the prospective study, participants were about 18 to 89 years old, resided in 24 geographic areas of the United States, and were enrolled through a virtual design. In the prospective study, cohorts were assigned on the basis of participant-reported clinical history obtained from a screening survey and a study questionnaire. For ImmuneRACE Cohort 3, a participant was defined as recovered based on two consecutive negative NP/OP PCR tests, clearance by a healthcare professional, or resolution of symptoms. In the prospective study, whole blood, serum and a nasopharyngeal or oropharyngeal swab were collected from each participant by mobile phlebotomists. Additional blood draws and questionnaires over a roughly two-month period could optionally be provided by prospective study participants. Before DNA extraction, blood samples from the prospective study were shipped at room temperature or frozen.

TCRbeta CDR3 regions were amplified from genomic DNA using the immunoSEQ Assay, a bias-controlled multiplex PCR. Processing in the source paper ran as follows. Within the assay, amplification of reference gene primers was used to estimate how many nucleated cells each sample contained. To quantify the absolute abundance of each unique TCRbeta CDR3 rearrangement, sequence reads were collapsed and filtered. Productive Simpson clonality was computed per sample as the square root of Simpson's diversity index over productive rearrangements. The table was pulled from immuneACCESS by TCRdb, which kept in-frame rearrangements only. Such tables lose some clones; where checked, under half of the loss comes from unresolved V genes, and the rest has no known cause. The V and J calls and clone size were taken over from that table, and D and trimming were inferred from the DNA. For this sample the table gives roughly 400,000 clones, of which around 91% were detected only once. The ten largest make up about 0.57% of the sample.

This receptor chain uses TRBV11-3 and TRBJ2-3; the D gene is possibly TRBD2, with 6 bases matching. The sequenced material came from PBMCs or T cells enriched from blood (not recorded which). This clonotype originated in a man aged 18 to 35 who had recovered from COVID-19. The sequence in DNA is TGTGCCAGCAGCCCCGGAGGGCTTCAAGATACGCAGTATTTT. It codes for CASSPGGLQDTQYF.